This T cell receptor beta chain was documented in a study of cytomegalovirus exposure and HLA in healthy donors. Points from the study as a whole: Another analysis was done later, and it associated roughly 15,000 TCR beta sequences with HLA alleles at 0.05 false discovery rate. Most subjects had HLA-A and HLA-B alleles reportedly predicted accurately by TCR beta sequences.

The CDR3 spans 14 residues. Germline lookup yields CDR1 KGHSH and CDR2 LQKENI. Between the trimmed V and J ends, which lost 5 bases and 2 bases, there was a span of 9 bases. With regard to this clone: What it binds is unknown.

Donors likely had unrecorded immune exposures despite being nominally healthy when sampled. The PCR made use of 60 Vbeta and 13 Jbeta primers. In the original workflow: Some 11 million of the 80 million or so unique TCR beta chains counted in a later analysis were shared. The repertoire was sequenced with immunoSEQ multiplex PCR; TCRdb's copy has only in-frame clones and lacks some. The V and J calls and clone size are taken from that table; D and trimming were inferred from the DNA. Of 130,000 to 150,000 clones listed, approximately 79% are singletons. The sequenced sample was PBMCs. The chain links TRBV18 to TRBJ2-2; no clear D gene. The source of this sequence is a woman between 35 and 50 years old in good health and CMV-seropositive. CDR3 sequence: CASSLFRNTGELFF. In DNA, the CDR3 is TGTGCCAGCTCATTGTTCAGAAACACCGGGGAGCTGTTTTTT.